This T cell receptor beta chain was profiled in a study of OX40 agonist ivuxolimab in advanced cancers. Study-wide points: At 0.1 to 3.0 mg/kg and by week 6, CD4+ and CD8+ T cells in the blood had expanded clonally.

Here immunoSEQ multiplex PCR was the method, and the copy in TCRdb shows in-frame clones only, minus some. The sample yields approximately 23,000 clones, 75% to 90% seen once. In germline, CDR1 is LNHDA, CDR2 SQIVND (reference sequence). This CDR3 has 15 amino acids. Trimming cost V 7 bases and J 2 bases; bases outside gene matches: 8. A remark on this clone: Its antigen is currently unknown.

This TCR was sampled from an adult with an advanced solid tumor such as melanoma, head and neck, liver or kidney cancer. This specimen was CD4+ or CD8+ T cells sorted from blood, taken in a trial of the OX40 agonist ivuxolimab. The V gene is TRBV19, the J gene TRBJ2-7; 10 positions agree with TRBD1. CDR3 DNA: TGTGCCAGTAACTCCGGGACAGGGGATACCTACGAGCAGTACTTC. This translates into CASNSGTGDTYEQYF.